The table lists the clone carrying this T cell receptor beta chain with a few counts. What it recognizes is unknown. These data come from a study of cytomegalovirus exposure and HLA in healthy donors. Study outcomes and limitations: TCR beta chain V- and J-gene trimming was linked, in a later analysis, to a missense variant in DCLRE1C. The later analysis indicated that the majority of CMV-associated TCR beta chains appeared HLA-restricted. Later analysis showed TCR association rates varying by HLA locus, highest for DRB1 and lowest for HLA-C. Across donors, sequencing depth was assumed by presence/absence analyses to be roughly uniform.

The PCR ran on 60 Vbeta and 13 Jbeta primers. The data were produced by immunoSEQ multiplex PCR, yet TCRdb's version contains in-frame clones alone and is incomplete. The table shows about 170,000 clones, with roughly 84% occurring only once. Germline V gene lookup returns CDR1 SGHAT and CDR2 FQNNGV. The length of the CDR3 is 19 residues. The V gene end was trimmed by 0 bases and the J gene end by 0 bases; junction bases not matched to a gene: 11. Sequencing input: PBMCs. The source of this sequence is a boy between 2 and 10 years old in good health and CMV-seronegative. The chain is built from TRBV11-2 and TRBJ2-7; 10 bases fit TRBD1. CDR3 loop: CASSLDRVWGQGSSYEQYF. As DNA, the CDR3 is TGTGCCAGCAGCTTAGATCGGGTCTGGGGACAGGGGAGCTCCTACGAGCAGTACTTC.